A selection of T cell receptor beta chains follows, all from one sample in a study of T cells in Graves' hyperthyroidism and ophthalmopathy. TCRdb re-called the multiplex PCR reads through MiXCR, storing one row per CDR3 protein. The table includes 400,000 to 500,000 distinct CDR3 sequences, around 15% detected once. Sequencing was done on a sample of blood. Source of these receptors: a woman aged 18-29 years with Graves' hyperthyroidism. Each CDR3 is given with its conserved first and last residue. The D gene is left open where the match is weak.

D,V,CDR3
.,TRBV6-1,CASSPWVNEKLFF
TRBD2,TRBV10-3,CAISVASGNPDTQYF
.,TRBV3-1,CASSQDYGRALNQPQHF
.,TRBV7-3,CASSLGGAVRELFF
.,TRBV20-1,CSAIRTAKTEAFF
TRBD2,TRBV27,CASNRGTSFYNEQFF
.,TRBV13,CASSFQGLETQYF
TRBD1,TRBV14,CASTATGVPDYEQYF
TRBD2,TRBV12-3/TRBV12-4,CASNWGGAGELFF
TRBD2,TRBV9,CASSVEGSGSGGTYNEQFF
.,TRBV6-1,CASKPTSTDNEQFF
.,TRBV5-1,CASNTGYNEQFF
.,TRBV19,CASSIGPGPEQPQHF
.,TRBV25-1,CASSEYGVSTDTQYF
.,TRBV11-2,CASSLDGGQNIQYF
.,TRBV27,CASSLSTGSGANVLTF
.,TRBV5-5,CASSLRLILRDEQFF
.,TRBV28,CASSLGRANAEAFF
TRBD2,TRBV27,CASSLSPTSGLYNEQFF
TRBD2,TRBV6-2/TRBV6-3,CASSYINGLAGTYNEQFF
.,TRBV11-2,CASSSIGDWGHNEQFF
.,TRBV30,CAWSAGSRVRNEQFF
.,TRBV7-2,CASSFRYEQYF
.,TRBV5-1,CASSFAEIYEQYF
TRBD2,TRBV2,CASSDPAGAPDTQYF
.,TRBV7-2,CASSLDGGTDTQYF
.,TRBV18,CASSLRSAGTTGELFF
.,TRBV15,CATKAPPHEQYF
.,TRBV28,CASSTRQAVSTQYF
.,TRBV11-1,CASSPGNVGTQYF
TRBD2,TRBV6-1,CASRGTGLAGVPPYEQYF
.,TRBV30,CAWSPGLGDETQYF
.,TRBV5-1,CASSLRGMDTEAFF
.,TRBV10-2,CASSEGVETQYF
TRBD2,TRBV9,CASSSRGSGTTEQYF
TRBD2,TRBV10-1,CASSESSSGRAETQYF
.,TRBV12-3/TRBV12-4,CASSPDRVEQFF